This record covers a single TCR beta chain. This sample is drawn from a study of PD-L1 blockade in urothelial cancer. The wider study: Bladder-origin urothelial cancer in males covered twenty-five of 29 patients. Blood was tested 3 weeks (second dose) and 6 weeks into treatment.

The CDR3 sequence is 13 residues long. Germline assignment: CDR1 MNHEY and CDR2 SMNVEV (reference sequence). The V gene lost 10 bases and the J gene lost 3 bases, with 14 bases spanning the gap. Every PCR was spiked with synthetic TCR analog templates. TCRdb keeps only in-frame clones here, not all; method: immunoSEQ multiplex PCR. The sample lists 40,000 to 55,000 clones; roughly 88% were seen once. Sample time point: pretreatment peripheral blood. This TCR came from a donor at least 40 years old with urothelial cancer. This specimen consisted of PBMCs, obtained around atezolizumab (anti-PD-L1) treatment. The chain combines TRBV27 with TRBJ2-3, with a possible D match to TRBD1 (6 bases). CDR3 DNA sequence: TGTGCCACCGCTCGGACAGCAACAGATACGCAGTATTTT. It specifies CATARTATDTQYF.